This is a list of T cell receptor beta chains from one sample in a study of blood T cells in healthy people across ages. Each CDR3 protein is one row after TCRdb ran MiXCR on the 5' RACE reads. The data hold about 1.1 million distinct CDR3 sequences, with more than 30% observed a single time. Sequencing was performed on blood. The receptors derive from a man between 18 and 35 years old in good health. The CDR3 runs from the conserved cysteine through the conserved F or W. The D gene is left open where the match is weak. Clone size is stated in some rows and not others, as once, few, many or a class when expanded.

J,size,V,D,CDR3,DNA
TRBJ1-1,-,TRBV7-9,-,CASSFRGAEAFF,TGTGCCAGCAGCTTCAGGGGCGCTGAAGCTTTCTTT
TRBJ2-2,-,TRBV12-3/TRBV12-4,-,CASSPKDPSGELFF,TGTGCCAGCAGTCCAAAGGACCCGTCCGGGGAGCTGTTTTTT
TRBJ2-2,-,TRBV6-2/TRBV6-3,-,CASSYPVKTGELFF,TGTGCCAGCAGTTACCCTGTGAAGACCGGGGAGCTGTTTTTT
TRBJ2-5,-,TRBV14,TRBD1,CASSQGQGATEETQYF,TGTGCCAGCAGCCAAGGTCAGGGGGCCACGGAAGAGACCCAGTACTTC
TRBJ1-6,-,TRBV10-3,-,CAISESGTNSPSHF,TGTGCCATCAGTGAGTCGGGGACAAATTCACCCTCCCACTTT
TRBJ2-1,-,TRBV7-8,TRBD2,CASSLISGGVSRDEQFF,TGTGCCAGCAGCTTAATAAGCGGGGGGGTATCTCGAGATGAGCAGTTCTTC
TRBJ1-4,-,TRBV28,-,CVSWGPNEKLFF,TGTGTCAGCTGGGGGCCGAATGAAAAACTGTTTTTT
TRBJ2-7,-,TRBV5-1,TRBD1,CASSDRGNGYEQYF,TGCGCCAGCAGCGACAGGGGGAATGGCTACGAGCAGTACTTC
TRBJ2-6,-,TRBV4-2,-,CASQPYSTGANVLTF,TGTGCCAGCCAGCCGTATTCTACTGGGGCCAACGTCCTGACTTTC
TRBJ1-1,-,TRBV10-3,-,CAISKEGQGGSAFF,TGTGCCATCAGTAAGGAGGGTCAAGGGGGTAGCGCTTTCTTT
TRBJ2-3,-,TRBV6-5,-,CASSDSGAATQYF,TGTGCCAGCAGTGACTCAGGGGCGGCCACGCAGTATTTT
TRBJ2-1,-,TRBV14,-,CASSQLGEQFF,TGTGCCAGCAGCCAGTTGGGTGAGCAGTTCTTC
TRBJ1-6,-,TRBV6-6,TRBD1,CASRRETGVGDNSPLHF,TGTGCCAGCAGGCGAGAAACAGGGGTCGGGGATAATTCACCCCTCCACTTT
TRBJ2-3,-,TRBV20-1,-,CSASHTSTDTQYF,TGCAGTGCTAGCCATACTAGCACAGATACGCAGTATTTT
TRBJ1-2,-,TRBV6-6,-,CASSSRSTYGYTF,TGTGCCAGCAGTTCGCGGAGCACCTATGGCTACACCTTC
TRBJ2-3,few,TRBV14,TRBD1,CASSQDDRGLSTQYF,TGTGCCAGCAGCCAAGACGACAGGGGGTTAAGTACGCAGTATTTT
TRBJ2-2,-,TRBV29-1,-,CSVLPPGPDTGELFF,TGCAGCGTTCTTCCTCCGGGACCTGACACCGGGGAGCTGTTTTTT
TRBJ1-2,-,TRBV20-1,-,CSARDFHGYTF,TGCAGTGCTAGAGATTTTCATGGCTACACCTTC
TRBJ1-4,-,TRBV14,TRBD1,CASSRDSIFNEKLFF,TGTGCCAGCAGCCGGGACAGTATCTTTAATGAAAAACTGTTTTTT
TRBJ2-2,once,TRBV5-4,TRBD2,CASSLPTSGGYRELFF,TGTGCCAGCAGCTTACCGACTAGCGGGGGGTATCGGGAGCTGTTTTTT
TRBJ1-2,-,TRBV24-1,-,CATSDWDTSYGYTF,TGTGCCACCAGTGATTGGGACACCTCCTATGGCTACACCTTC
TRBJ2-5,few,TRBV7-9,TRBD1,CASSSRTGNETQYF,TGTGCCAGCAGCTCCCGGACAGGGAACGAGACCCAGTACTTC
TRBJ2-1,few,TRBV25-1,-,CASSDYGGYNEQFF,TGTGCCAGCAGTGACTACGGGGGCTACAATGAGCAGTTCTTC
TRBJ2-3,few,TRBV7-9,TRBD1,CASSLGQRRTDTQYF,TGTGCCAGCAGCTTGGGACAGAGAAGAACAGATACGCAGTATTTT
TRBJ1-2,few,TRBV29-1,TRBD1,CSVRTGGYYGYTF,TGCAGCGTTCGGACAGGGGGCTACTATGGCTACACCTTC
TRBJ2-1,-,TRBV5-1,TRBD2,CASYDWQTSGGSNEQFF,TGCGCCAGCTATGACTGGCAAACTAGCGGGGGCTCCAATGAGCAGTTCTTC
TRBJ2-4,-,TRBV20-1,-,CSATPQAKNIQYF,TGCAGTGCTACTCCTCAGGCCAAAAACATTCAGTACTTC
TRBJ2-1,few,TRBV7-8,-,CASSLIKRGADEQFF,TGTGCCAGCAGCTTAATTAAGAGAGGGGCCGATGAGCAGTTCTTC
TRBJ2-5,-,TRBV5-1,TRBD2,CASSFAPGGNEQYF,TGCGCCAGCAGCTTTGCTCCGGGGGGGAATGAGCAGTACTTC
TRBJ1-2,-,TRBV7-2,-,CASSLVGAHGYTF,TGTGCCAGCAGCTTAGTAGGGGCCCATGGCTACACCTTC
TRBJ2-4,few,TRBV28,-,CASLTAKNIQYF,TGTGCCAGCCTAACGGCCAAAAACATTCAGTACTTC
TRBJ2-1,few,TRBV27,-,CASSLLVSSSYNEQFF,TGTGCCAGCAGTTTACTCGTCTCAAGCTCCTACAATGAGCAGTTCTTC
TRBJ2-1,many,TRBV29-1,-,CSVVGESDEQFF,TGCAGCGTTGTAGGGGAATCAGATGAGCAGTTCTTC
TRBJ1-6,-,TRBV27,TRBD1,CASSNRGDLGSPLHF,TGTGCCAGCAGCAACAGGGGGGACTTAGGTTCACCCCTCCACTTT
TRBJ2-1,few,TRBV20-1,-,CSARDLGAGFYSYNEQFF,TGCAGTGCTAGAGATTTAGGAGCGGGTTTTTACTCCTACAATGAGCAGTTCTTC
TRBJ1-1,-,TRBV7-9,TRBD1,CASSSSRGLAFF,TGTGCCAGCAGCTCGTCCAGGGGGCTGGCTTTCTTT
TRBJ2-3,-,TRBV5-1,-,CASSFRVNTDTQYF,TGCGCCAGCAGCTTCCGGGTTAACACAGATACGCAGTATTTT
TRBJ2-5,few,TRBV7-9,-,CASLGSEETQYF,TGTGCCAGCTTAGGCAGTGAAGAGACCCAGTACTTC
TRBJ2-3,few,TRBV2,-,CASSVANTQYF,TGTGCCAGCAGTGTGGCCAATACGCAGTATTTT
TRBJ2-7,-,TRBV29-1,-,CSVGQGGINEQYF,TGCAGCGTTGGTCAGGGGGGAATCAATGAGCAGTACTTC
TRBJ2-4,-,TRBV12-3/TRBV12-4,-,CASSFWSGDGRRTGSIKNIQYF,TGTGCCAGCAGTTTTTGGTCAGGGGATGGCCGGCGAACCGGTTCGATCAAAAACATTCAGTACTTC
TRBJ1-1,few,TRBV10-3,-,CAISGKMNTEAFF,TGTGCCATCAGTGGGAAGATGAACACTGAAGCTTTCTTT
TRBJ1-1,-,TRBV6-1,-,CASSEATGTNTEAFF,TGTGCCAGCAGTGAAGCGACAGGAACGAACACTGAAGCTTTCTTT
TRBJ1-5,many,TRBV12-3/TRBV12-4,-,CASKTGGSNQPQHF,TGTGCCAGCAAAACAGGAGGCAGCAATCAGCCCCAGCATTTT
TRBJ2-3,-,TRBV10-3,-,CAIRRGLDTQYF,TGTGCCATCCGGAGGGGTCTCGATACGCAGTATTTT
TRBJ1-2,few,TRBV9,-,CASSVAVSDGHNYGYTF,TGTGCCAGCAGCGTAGCCGTTTCGGACGGCCATAACTATGGCTACACCTTC
TRBJ2-7,-,TRBV5-1,TRBD1,CASSFGRGHYNEQYF,TGCGCCAGCAGCTTTGGTAGGGGGCACTACAATGAGCAGTACTTC
TRBJ1-5,-,TRBV2,-,CASSEGQISNQPQHF,TGTGCCAGCAGTGAAGGGCAGATAAGCAATCAGCCCCAGCATTTT
TRBJ2-7,-,TRBV20-1,-,CSASGTVDEQYF,TGCAGTGCTAGTGGAACGGTAGATGAGCAGTACTTC
TRBJ2-1,once,TRBV5-1,TRBD1,CASSLDGQGHNEQFF,TGCGCCAGCAGCTTGGACGGACAGGGCCACAATGAGCAGTTCTTC
TRBJ2-3,few,TRBV10-3,-,CAISGYRDITDTQYF,TGTGCCATCAGTGGATACAGGGATATCACAGATACGCAGTATTTT
TRBJ2-1,few,TRBV6-6,TRBD1,CASSYFRDRGNEQFF,TGTGCCAGCAGTTACTTCCGGGACAGGGGTAATGAGCAGTTCTTC
TRBJ2-5,-,TRBV20-1,TRBD1,CSATDREPLQQYF,TGCAGTGCTACCGACAGGGAGCCACTTCAGCAGTACTTC
TRBJ1-1,once,TRBV20-1,TRBD1,CSAAQGAQNTEAFF,TGCAGTGCTGCACAGGGGGCTCAGAACACTGAAGCTTTCTTT
TRBJ2-3,-,TRBV7-8,TRBD2,CASSLLRGGATDTQYF,TGTGCCAGCAGCTTACTTCGGGGGGGGGCGACAGATACGCAGTATTTT
TRBJ1-1,few,TRBV27,TRBD1,CASSDTGGTEAFF,TGTGCCAGCAGTGATACAGGGGGCACTGAAGCTTTCTTT
TRBJ2-3,-,TRBV6-1,TRBD2,CASRVSGTITDTQYF,TGTGCCAGCAGGGTTAGCGGGACCATCACAGATACGCAGTATTTT
TRBJ2-3,many,TRBV7-2,-,CASSLAYRADTQYF,TGTGCCAGCAGCTTAGCGTATAGAGCAGATACGCAGTATTTT